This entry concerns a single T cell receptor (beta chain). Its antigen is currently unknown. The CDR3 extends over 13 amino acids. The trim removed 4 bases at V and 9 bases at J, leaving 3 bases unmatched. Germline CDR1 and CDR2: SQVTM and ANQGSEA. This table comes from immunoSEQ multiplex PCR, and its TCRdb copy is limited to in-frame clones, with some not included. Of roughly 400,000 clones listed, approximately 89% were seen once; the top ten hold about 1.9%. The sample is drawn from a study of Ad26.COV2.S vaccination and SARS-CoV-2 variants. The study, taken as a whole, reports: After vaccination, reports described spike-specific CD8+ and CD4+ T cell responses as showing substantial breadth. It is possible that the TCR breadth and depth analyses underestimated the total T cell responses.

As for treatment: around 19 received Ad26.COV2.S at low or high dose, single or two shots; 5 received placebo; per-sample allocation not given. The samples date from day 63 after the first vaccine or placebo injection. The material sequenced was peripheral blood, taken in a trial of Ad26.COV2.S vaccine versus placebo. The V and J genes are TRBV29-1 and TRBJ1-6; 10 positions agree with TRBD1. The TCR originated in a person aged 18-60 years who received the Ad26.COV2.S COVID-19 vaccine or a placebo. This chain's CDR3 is CSVGQGAGSPLHF. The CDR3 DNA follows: TGCAGCGTTGGACAGGGGGCAGGTTCACCCCTCCACTTT.